The 20 T cell receptor beta chains in this list originate from one sample, sequenced in a study of T cell responses to AZD1222 COVID-19 vaccine. Generated by immunoSEQ multiplex PCR, the TCRdb table keeps only in-frame clones and is missing some. The sample includes roughly 130,000 clones, more than 85% of them seen just once. The material sequenced was peripheral blood, taken on day 0 of AZD1222 vaccination. These receptors were collected from an adult in good health.

V and J are TRBV2 and TRBJ2-2; TRBD2 matches at 7 bases. The CDR3 sequence is 14 residues long. V lost 6 bases, J lost 7 bases, and 8 bases stayed unmatched. Germline CDR1 reads SNHLY; CDR2 reads FYNNEI. As DNA, the CDR3 is TGTGCCAGCAGCAGCGGGGAGGGGAACGGGGAGCTGTTTTTT. Translated: CASSSGEGNGELFF.

This chain joins TRBV19 and TRBJ1-3, with D tentatively TRBD1 (5 bases). V was pared by 3 bases and J by 3 bases, with 9 bases between. The CDR3 runs 14 residues. Per the germline V gene, CDR1 is LNHDA and CDR2 is SQIVND (reference sequence). CDR3 bases: TGTGCCAGTAGTATCCAGGGTGATGGAAACACCATATATTTT. Protein product: CASSIQGDGNTIYF.

The chain recombines TRBV6-1 with TRBJ2-3; the match to TRBD2 covers 11 bases. Germline V lookup: CDR1 MNHNS, CDR2 SASEGT. Unmatched junction bases numbered 4, after V lost 3 bases and J lost 5 bases. The CDR3 is 15 amino acids. The CDR3 loop is CASSDPTSGRDTQYF. The CDR3 bases are TGTGCCAGCAGTGATCCAACTAGCGGGAGAGATACGCAGTATTTT.

This rearrangement joins TRBV24-1 to TRBJ2-7; a possible D gene is TRBD1 (5 bases). CDR3 length: 12 amino acids. The germline V and J ends were trimmed by 10 bases and 2 bases, with 11 bases remaining between them. Per the germline V gene, CDR1 is KGHDR and CDR2 is SFDVKD. The CDR3 here is CATAGHAYEQYF. Written as DNA, the CDR3 is TGTGCCACAGCCGGACACGCCTACGAGCAGTACTTC.

This clone was counted a single time. The chain uses TRBV9 and TRBJ1-1, with 9 bases aligning to TRBD1. With 6 bases clipped from V and 5 bases from J, the junction kept 8 bases outside the gene matches. The CDR3 runs 14 residues. In germline, CDR1 is SGDLS, CDR2 YYNGEE. The CDR3 DNA follows: TGTGCCAGCAACCGTCTTGGACAGGGGACTGAAGCTTTCTTT. It yields the protein CASNRLGQGTEAFF.

The CDR3 DNA sequence: TGTGCCACTTCAGCCGTCTCTGGAAACACCATATATTTT. Translation gives CATSAVSGNTIYF. The chain links TRBV19 to TRBJ1-3; D gene unclear. CDR3 length: 13 amino acids. Trimming cost V 10 bases and J 0 bases, with 10 bases left between them. Germline lookup yields CDR1 LNHDA and CDR2 SQIVND (reference sequence).

The J gene is TRBJ2-1, the V gene TRBV9; 9 nucleotides line up with TRBD2. Germline CDR1 reads SGDLS; CDR2 reads YYNGEE. Losses at the gene ends were 0 bases for V and 8 bases for J; bases not matched to a gene: 3. The CDR3 contains 14 residues. This CDR3 reads CASSVGLAGYEQFF. The CDR3 DNA sequence: TGTGCCAGCAGCGTAGGTCTAGCGGGATATGAGCAGTTCTTC.

The chain links TRBV5-1 to TRBJ2-3; TRBD2 aligns across 13 bases. CDR1 and CDR2 from the germline V gene are SGHRS and YFSETQ. This CDR3 has 18 amino acids. J lost 4 bases, V lost 6 bases, and 14 bases had no gene match. In DNA form, the CDR3 reads TGCGCCAGCACCCCAGGGACTAGCGGGATCGGGGGATCAGATACGCAGTATTTT. Amino acids: CASTPGTSGIGGSDTQYF.

This chain connects TRBV12-3 or TRBV12-4 to TRBJ1-2; D is unresolved. The CDR3 runs to 13 residues. Trimming left V 3 bases short and J 6 bases short, with 11 bases between. CDR3 DNA sequence: TGTGCCAGCAGTTTGTTAGGGTCGGATGGCTACACCTTC. Protein sequence: CASSLLGSDGYTF.

The chain employs TRBV28 and TRBJ2-7; D may correspond to TRBD1 or TRBD2 (5 bases each). CDR1 is MDHEN, CDR2 SYDVKM, per germline. The V and J ends lost 5 bases and 4 bases respectively, with 15 bases between them. The CDR3 extends over 14 amino acids. The DNA of the CDR3 is TGTGCCAGCAGTCCGCCCATGAGGGGATACGAGCAGTACTTC. Protein: CASSPPMRGYEQYF.

This chain connects TRBV11-3 to TRBJ2-2, with unresolved D. CDR1 is SGHNT, CDR2 YENEEA, per germline. Trimming left V 1 base short and J 5 bases short, with 8 bases between. This CDR3 comprises 14 residues. The CDR3 DNA follows: TGTGCCAGCAGCTTAGGGGTTGGGACCGGGGAGCTGTTTTTT. It translates to CASSLGVGTGELFF.

This clone was observed a single time. The chain joins TRBV13 to TRBJ2-1, with 13 bases aligning to TRBD2. Per the germline V gene, CDR1 is PRHDT and CDR2 is FYEKMQ (reference sequence). V was pared by 5 bases and J by 9 bases, with 7 bases of the junction left unmatched. The CDR3 loop spans 15 amino acids. The CDR3 DNA sequence: TGTGCCAGCAGCCAAGGACTAGCGGGAGTTAGTGAGCAGTTCTTC. It encodes CASSQGLAGVSEQFF.

This clone appeared a single time. This sequence joins TRBV30 and TRBJ1-2, with no clear D. Germline lookup yields CDR1 GTSNPN and CDR2 SVGIG (reference sequence). V was pared by 3 bases and J by 4 bases, with 12 bases between. This CDR3 comprises 13 residues. CDR3 sequence (DNA): TGTGCCTGGAGAGAACCAGTGCCCTATGGCTACACCTTC. Translated: CAWREPVPYGYTF. The full variable domain, in which reference TRBV30 and TRBJ1-2 provide the parts outside the CDR3, is SQTIHQWPATLVQPVGSPLSLECTVEGTSNPNLYWYRQAAGRGLQLLFYSVGIGQISSEVPQNLSASRPQDRQFILSSKKLLLSDSGFYLCAWREPVPYGYTFGSGTRLTVV.

The rearrangement links TRBV3-1 (or the pseudogene TRBV3-2) to TRBJ1-2; no clear D. The V and J ends lost 1 base and 3 bases respectively, with 12 bases between them. Germline loops: CDR1 LGHDT, CDR2 YNNKEL (reference sequence). The CDR3 sequence is 15 residues long. CDR3 nucleotide sequence: TGTGCCAGCAGCCAAGGAGGGTCCTTATACTATGGCTACACCTTC. Translated, it gives CASSQGGSLYYGYTF.

CDR3 in DNA: TGTGCCAGCAGCCACGGACAGATTACTAACTATGGCTACACCTTC. Amino acids: CASSHGQITNYGYTF. The chain is built from TRBV3-1 (or the pseudogene TRBV3-2) and TRBJ1-2; D may be TRBD1 (6 bases). Trimming stripped 3 bases from V and 0 bases from J, with 11 bases between. This CDR3 contains 15 residues. Looked up from germline, CDR1 is LGHDT and CDR2 is YNNKEL (reference sequence).

The gene calls are TRBV6-2 or TRBV6-3 and TRBJ1-2; TRBD1 is a possible D gene (6 bases). The CDR3 spans 13 residues. Germline loops: CDR1 MNHEY, CDR2 SVGEGT. Between the trimmed V and J ends, which lost 6 bases and 7 bases, there was a span of 15 bases. CDR3 residues: CASSPTGGAGYTF. CDR3 coding DNA: TGTGCCAGCAGCCCCACGGGGGGGGCTGGCTACACCTTC.

The V call is TRBV7-2, the J call TRBJ1-1, with D uncertain. The CDR3 is 14 residues long. Germline V gene sequence: CDR1 SGHTA, CDR2 FQGNSA. V lost 3 bases, J lost 4 bases, and 12 bases lay in between. The CDR3: CASSFRTITTEAFF. The DNA of the CDR3 is TGTGCCAGCAGCTTCCGGACTATTACCACTGAAGCTTTCTTT.

The chain uses TRBV7-9 and TRBJ1-5; TRBD1 matches 7 bases. Germline V gene lookup returns CDR1 SEHNR and CDR2 FQNEAQ (reference sequence). The ends lost 6 bases at V and 3 bases at J; junction bases unmatched: 5. The CDR3 extends over 14 amino acids. CDR3 sequence reads: CASRAGGNNQPQHF. The DNA of the CDR3 is TGTGCCAGCAGGGCAGGGGGGAACAATCAGCCCCAGCATTTT. Looking up the rest from reference TRBV7-9 and TRBJ1-5 gives the full variable domain: DTGVSQNPRHKITKRGQNVTFRCDPISEHNRLYWYRQTLGQGPEFLTYFQNEAQLEKSRLLSDRFSAERPKGSFSTLEIQRTEQGDSAMYLCASRAGGNNQPQHFGDGTRLSIL.

The V and J genes are TRBV5-1 and TRBJ2-5, with D possibly TRBD1 on 6 matching bases. The CDR3 spans 15 residues. Trimming left V 4 bases short and J 2 bases short, with 15 bases between. The germline V gene encodes CDR1 SGHRS and CDR2 YFSETQ. CDR3 nucleotide sequence: TGCGCCAGCAGCGATACGGGACACAATCAAGAGACCCAGTACTTC. Translated, it gives CASSDTGHNQETQYF.

The V gene is TRBV28, the J gene TRBJ1-5, with D possibly TRBD1 on 6 matching bases. CDR1 and CDR2 (germline): MDHEN, SYDVKM. This CDR3 is built from 12 residues. Trimming stripped 8 bases from V and 9 bases from J, with 14 bases between. The DNA of the CDR3 is TGTGCCAGCGGATACAGGGATTCGCCCCAGCATTTT. This sequence encodes CASGYRDSPQHF.